This T cell receptor (beta chain) was documented in a study of shared clonotypes between healthy human individuals. About this clone: Antigen: not known.

After removal of 7 bases from V and 0 bases from J, the junction contained 2 bases not matched to a gene. Germline loops: CDR1 SQVTM, CDR2 ANQGSEA. This CDR3 region has 13 residues. The naive CD8 population came from CD45RO-negative cells selected for CCR7, without terminally differentiated effector memory CD45RA+ cells. Method: immunoSEQ multiplex PCR; TCRdb's copy keeps in-frame clones and lacks some. Seen here are around 2,000,000 clones, under 95% observed once, and the top ten hold under 2%. Notes on the study in general: Generation probability values for non-shared clonotypes were lower than those for clonotypes shared by all four donors.

This receptor was taken from a man aged 18 to 29 in good health. Some clones in this sample may be carry-over from other donors' samples. Sample: naive CD8+ T cells from PBMCs. The rearrangement uses TRBV29-1 and TRBJ2-2, with 7 positions matching TRBD2. CDR3 residues: CSATSANTGELFF. The DNA for the CDR3 is TGCAGCGCCACTAGCGCGAACACCGGGGAGCTGTTTTTT.